The 2 T cell receptor beta chains presented below share a single source sample, sequenced in a study of cytomegalovirus exposure and HLA in healthy donors. The PCR had 60 Vbeta and 13 Jbeta primers. Libraries were prepared by immunoSEQ multiplex PCR; TCRdb keeps only in-frame clonotypes and omits some of them. In the table there are 120,000 or so clones, 83% of which are singletons. Sequenced: PBMCs. Every receptor here comes from a man aged 18 to 35 in good health and CMV-seropositive.

The rearrangement links TRBV30 to TRBJ2-3, with 11 bases that match TRBD1. After removal of 4 bases from V and 5 bases from J, the junction contained 5 bases not matched to a gene. Germline V gene sequence: CDR1 GTSNPN, CDR2 SVGIG (reference sequence). The CDR3 runs to 14 residues. CDR3 sequence: CAWKGQGGLDTQYF. CDR3 coding DNA: TGTGCCTGGAAGGGACAGGGGGGTTTAGATACGCAGTATTTT.

V and J are TRBV19 and TRBJ2-3; TRBD1 matches at 7 bases. V was pared by 5 bases and J by 4 bases, with 6 bases of the junction left unmatched. Germline assignment: CDR1 LNHDA and CDR2 SQIVND (reference sequence). The CDR3 consists of 14 residues. The CDR3 DNA reads as TGTGCCAGTAGTTTCAGACAGGGCGCAGATACGCAGTATTTT. Translating gives CASSFRQGADTQYF.